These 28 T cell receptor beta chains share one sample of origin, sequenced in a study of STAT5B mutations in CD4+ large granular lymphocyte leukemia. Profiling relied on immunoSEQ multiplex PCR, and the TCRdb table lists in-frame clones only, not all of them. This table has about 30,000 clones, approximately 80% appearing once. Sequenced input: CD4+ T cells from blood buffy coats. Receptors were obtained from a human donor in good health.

The CDR3 DNA reads TGTGCCAGCAGTGAGCGCCCCAGGGGCGGCTACACCTTC. Translation gives CASSERPRGGYTF. The chain recombines TRBV6-1 with TRBJ1-2, with D perhaps matching TRBD1 (6 bases). V lost 3 bases and J 8 bases, leaving 13 bases between the germline ends. This CDR3 contains 13 residues. Germline loops: CDR1 MNHNS, CDR2 SASEGT.

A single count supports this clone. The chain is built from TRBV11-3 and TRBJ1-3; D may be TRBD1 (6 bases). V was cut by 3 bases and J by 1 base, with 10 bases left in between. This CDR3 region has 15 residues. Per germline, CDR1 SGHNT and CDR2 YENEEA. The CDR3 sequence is CASSLSGVSGNTIYF. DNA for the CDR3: TGTGCCAGCAGCTTGTCAGGGGTTTCTGGAAACACCATATATTTT.

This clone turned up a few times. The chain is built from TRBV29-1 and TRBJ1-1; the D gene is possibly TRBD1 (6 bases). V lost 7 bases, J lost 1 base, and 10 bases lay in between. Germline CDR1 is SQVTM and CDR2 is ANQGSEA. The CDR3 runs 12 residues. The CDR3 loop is CSATQGNTEAFF. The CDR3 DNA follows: TGCAGCGCCACACAGGGGAACACTGAAGCTTTCTTT.

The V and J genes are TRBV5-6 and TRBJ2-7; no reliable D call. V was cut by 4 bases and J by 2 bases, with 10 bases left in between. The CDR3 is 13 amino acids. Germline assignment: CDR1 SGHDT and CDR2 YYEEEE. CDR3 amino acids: CASSAPVPYEQYF. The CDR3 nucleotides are TGTGCCAGCAGCGCCCCTGTCCCCTACGAGCAGTACTTC.

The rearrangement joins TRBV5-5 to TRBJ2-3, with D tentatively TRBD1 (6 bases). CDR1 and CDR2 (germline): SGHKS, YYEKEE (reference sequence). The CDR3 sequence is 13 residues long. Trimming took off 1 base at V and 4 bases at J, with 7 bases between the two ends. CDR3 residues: CASSLTGPDTQYF. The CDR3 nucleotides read TGTGCCAGCAGCTTGACAGGGCCAGATACGCAGTATTTT.

CDR3 sequence: CASSRSSLRTEAFF. The CDR3 DNA reads as TGTGCCAGCAGTAGATCCTCCCTGCGAACTGAAGCTTTCTTT. J is TRBJ1-1 and V is TRBV2; D unclear. Germline lookup yields CDR1 SNHLY and CDR2 FYNNEI. V was trimmed by 5 bases and J by 5 bases, leaving 15 bases between them. The CDR3 consists of 14 residues. Looking up the rest from reference TRBV2 and TRBJ1-1 gives the full variable domain: EPEVTQTPSHQVTQMGQEVILRCVPISNHLYFYWYRQILGQKVEFLVSFYNNEISEKSEIFDDQFSVERPDGSNFTLKIRSTKLEDSAMYFCASSRSSLRTEAFFGQGTRLTVV.

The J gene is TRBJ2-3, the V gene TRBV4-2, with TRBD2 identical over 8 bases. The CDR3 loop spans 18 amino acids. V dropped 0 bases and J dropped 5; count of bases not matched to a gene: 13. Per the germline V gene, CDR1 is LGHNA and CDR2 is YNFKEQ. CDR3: CASSQEWVGGGREDTQYF. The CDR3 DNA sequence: TGTGCCAGCAGCCAAGAATGGGTCGGCGGGGGGAGGGAAGATACGCAGTATTTT.

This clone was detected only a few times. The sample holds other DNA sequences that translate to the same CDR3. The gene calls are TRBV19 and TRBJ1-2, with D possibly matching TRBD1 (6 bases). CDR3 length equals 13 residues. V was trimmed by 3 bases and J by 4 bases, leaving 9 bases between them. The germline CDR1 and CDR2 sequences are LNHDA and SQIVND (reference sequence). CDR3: CASSIDRLYGYTF. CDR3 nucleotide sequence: TGTGCCAGTAGTATTGACAGGCTCTATGGCTACACCTTC. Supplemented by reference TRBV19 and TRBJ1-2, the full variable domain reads DGGITQSPKYLFRKEGQNVTLSCEQNLNHDAMYWYRQDPGQGLRLIYYSQIVNDFQKGDIAEGYSVSREKKESFPLTVTSAQKNPTAFYLCASSIDRLYGYTFGSGTRLTVV.

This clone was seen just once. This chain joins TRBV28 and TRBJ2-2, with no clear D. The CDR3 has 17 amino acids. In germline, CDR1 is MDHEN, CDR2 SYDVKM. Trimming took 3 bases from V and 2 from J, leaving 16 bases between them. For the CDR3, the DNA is TGTGCCAGCAGTTTCCGCCTCCCGGGTTCAAACACCGGGGAGCTGTTTTTT. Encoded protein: CASSFRLPGSNTGELFF.

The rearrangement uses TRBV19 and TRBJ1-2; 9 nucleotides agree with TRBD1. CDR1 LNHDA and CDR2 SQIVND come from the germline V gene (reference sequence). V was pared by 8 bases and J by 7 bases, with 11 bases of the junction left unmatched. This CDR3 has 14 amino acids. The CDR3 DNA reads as TGTGCCAGTCTCGAGGGACAGGGCGCGATTGGCTACACCTTC. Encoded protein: CASLEGQGAIGYTF.

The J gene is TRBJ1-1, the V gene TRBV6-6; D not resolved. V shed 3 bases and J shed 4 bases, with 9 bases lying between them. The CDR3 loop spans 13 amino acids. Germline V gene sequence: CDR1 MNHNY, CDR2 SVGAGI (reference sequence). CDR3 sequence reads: CASSYVRTTEAFF. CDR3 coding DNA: TGTGCCAGCAGTTATGTTCGCACCACTGAAGCTTTCTTT.

CDR3 protein: CASTSAGGHLEQFF. The CDR3 nucleotides read TGTGCCAGCACCTCGGCGGGGGGGCATCTTGAGCAGTTCTTC. The chain has TRBV7-2 and TRBJ2-1; 9 bases fit TRBD2. The CDR3 sequence is 14 residues long. CDR1 is SGHTA, CDR2 FQGNSA, per germline. V gave up 7 bases and J gave up 9 bases; unmatched junction bases: 10.

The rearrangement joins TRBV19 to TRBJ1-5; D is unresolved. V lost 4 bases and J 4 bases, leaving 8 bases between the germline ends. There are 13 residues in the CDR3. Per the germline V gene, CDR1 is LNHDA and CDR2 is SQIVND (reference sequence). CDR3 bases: TGTGCCAGTAGTAATATCGGGAATCAGCCCCAGCATTTT. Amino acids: CASSNIGNQPQHF.

The CDR3 DNA is TGTGCCAGCAGCGCAGCAGGGGACACTGAAGCTTTCTTT. Translation: CASSAAGDTEAFF. V is TRBV9 and J is TRBJ1-1; possible D gene TRBD1, 6 bases. Trimming shortened V by 3 bases and J by 3 bases, and 9 bases separated the two germline ends. This CDR3 is 13 amino acids long. Germline V gene sequence: CDR1 SGDLS, CDR2 YYNGEE.

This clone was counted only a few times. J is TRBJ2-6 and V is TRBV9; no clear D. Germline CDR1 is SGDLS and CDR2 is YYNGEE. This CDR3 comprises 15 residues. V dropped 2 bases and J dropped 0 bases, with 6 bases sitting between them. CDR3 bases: TGTGCCAGCAGCGTCTGGAGCTCTGGGGCCAACGTCCTGACTTTC. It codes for CASSVWSSGANVLTF.

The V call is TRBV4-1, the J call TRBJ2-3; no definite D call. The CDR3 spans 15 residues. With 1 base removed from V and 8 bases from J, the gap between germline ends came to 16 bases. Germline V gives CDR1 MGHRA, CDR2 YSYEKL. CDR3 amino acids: CASSQGLLSQPTQYF. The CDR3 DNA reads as TGCGCCAGCAGCCAAGGGTTATTGAGCCAACCTACGCAGTATTTT.

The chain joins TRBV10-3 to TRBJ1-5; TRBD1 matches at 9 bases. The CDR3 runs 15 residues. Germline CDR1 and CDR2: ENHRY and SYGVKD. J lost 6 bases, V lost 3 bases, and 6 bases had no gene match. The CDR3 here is CAISESGTGTQPQHF. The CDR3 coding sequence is TGTGCCATCAGTGAAAGCGGGACAGGGACTCAGCCCCAGCATTTT.

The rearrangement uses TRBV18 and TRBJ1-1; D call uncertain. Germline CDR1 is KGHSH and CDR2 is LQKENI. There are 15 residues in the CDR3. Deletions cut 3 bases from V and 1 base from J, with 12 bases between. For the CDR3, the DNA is TGTGCCAGCTCACCGATAACACGTGCGAACACTGAAGCTTTCTTT. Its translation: CASSPITRANTEAFF.

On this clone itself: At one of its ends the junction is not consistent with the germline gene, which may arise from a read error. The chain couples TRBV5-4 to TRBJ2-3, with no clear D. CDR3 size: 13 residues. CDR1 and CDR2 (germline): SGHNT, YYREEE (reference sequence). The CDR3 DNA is TGCGCCAGCAGCCAAGATCGGATGGACACGCAGTATTTT. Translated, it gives CASSQDRMDTQYF.

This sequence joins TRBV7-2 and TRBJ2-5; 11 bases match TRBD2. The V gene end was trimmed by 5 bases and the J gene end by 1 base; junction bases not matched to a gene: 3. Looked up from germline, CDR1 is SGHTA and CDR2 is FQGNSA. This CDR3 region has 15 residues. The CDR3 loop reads CASSKLAGAQETQYF. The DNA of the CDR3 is TGTGCCAGCAGCAAACTAGCGGGGGCCCAAGAGACCCAGTACTTC.

The CDR3 region is CASSPWVGTDTQYF. The CDR3 DNA follows: TGTGCCAGCTCACCATGGGTCGGCACAGATACGCAGTATTTT. The J gene is TRBJ2-3, the V gene TRBV18; D is uncertain. The CDR3 sequence is 14 residues long. Per germline, CDR1 KGHSH and CDR2 LQKENI. V was pared by 2 bases and J by 1 base, with 7 bases between.

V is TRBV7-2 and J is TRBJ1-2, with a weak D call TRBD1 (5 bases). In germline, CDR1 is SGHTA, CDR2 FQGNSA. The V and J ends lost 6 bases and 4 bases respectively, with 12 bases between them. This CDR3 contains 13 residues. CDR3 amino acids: CASRQQVTYGYTF. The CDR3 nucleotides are TGTGCCAGCAGACAACAGGTTACCTATGGCTACACCTTC.

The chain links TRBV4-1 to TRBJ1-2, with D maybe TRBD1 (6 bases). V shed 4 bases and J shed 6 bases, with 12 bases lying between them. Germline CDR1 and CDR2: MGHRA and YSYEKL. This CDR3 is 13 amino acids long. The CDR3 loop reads CASSPLGGDGYTF. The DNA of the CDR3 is TGCGCCAGCAGCCCGCTGGGGGGCGATGGCTACACCTTC.

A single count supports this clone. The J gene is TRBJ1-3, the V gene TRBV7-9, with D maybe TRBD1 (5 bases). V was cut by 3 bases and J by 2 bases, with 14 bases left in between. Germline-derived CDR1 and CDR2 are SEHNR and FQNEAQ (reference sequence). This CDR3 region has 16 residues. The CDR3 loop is CASSFRDSSPGNTIYF. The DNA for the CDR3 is TGTGCCAGCAGCTTCCGGGACTCATCACCTGGAAACACCATATATTTT. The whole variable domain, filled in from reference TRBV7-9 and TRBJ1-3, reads DTGVSQNPRHKITKRGQNVTFRCDPISEHNRLYWYRQTLGQGPEFLTYFQNEAQLEKSRLLSDRFSAERPKGSFSTLEIQRTEQGDSAMYLCASSFRDSSPGNTIYFGEGSWLTVV.

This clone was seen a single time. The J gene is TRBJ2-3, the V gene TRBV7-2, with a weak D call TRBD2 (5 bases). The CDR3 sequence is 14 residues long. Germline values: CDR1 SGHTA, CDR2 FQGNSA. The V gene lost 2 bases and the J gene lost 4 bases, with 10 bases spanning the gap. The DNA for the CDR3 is TGTGCCAGCAGCTTATTGGCTAGCTCAGATACGCAGTATTTT. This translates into CASSLLASSDTQYF.

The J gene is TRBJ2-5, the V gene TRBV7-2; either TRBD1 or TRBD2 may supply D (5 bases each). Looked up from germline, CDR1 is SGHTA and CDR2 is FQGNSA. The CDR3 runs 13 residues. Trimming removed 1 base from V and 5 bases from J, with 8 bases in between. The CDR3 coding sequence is TGTGCCAGCAGCTTAGGGGGACGCGAGACCCAGTACTTC. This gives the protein CASSLGGRETQYF.

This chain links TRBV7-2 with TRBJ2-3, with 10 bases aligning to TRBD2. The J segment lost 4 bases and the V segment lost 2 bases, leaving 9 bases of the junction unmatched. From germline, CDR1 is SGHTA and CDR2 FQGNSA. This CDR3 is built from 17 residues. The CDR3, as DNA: TGTGCCAGCAGCTTAAATAGCGGGGGGCCGGGACCAGATACGCAGTATTTT. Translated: CASSLNSGGPGPDTQYF.

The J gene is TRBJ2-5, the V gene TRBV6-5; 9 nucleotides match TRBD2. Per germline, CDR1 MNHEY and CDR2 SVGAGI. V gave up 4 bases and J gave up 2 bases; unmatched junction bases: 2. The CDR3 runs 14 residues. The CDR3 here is CASSSSGGQETQYF. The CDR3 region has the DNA TGTGCCAGCAGTTCAAGCGGGGGGCAAGAGACCCAGTACTTC.